This T cell receptor (beta chain) was retrieved from a study of OX40 agonist ivuxolimab in advanced cancers. Study overall: Melanoma, hepatocellular carcinoma, head and neck or renal cell cancer occurred in dose-escalation patients. Under the entry rules, prior anti-PD-1, anti-PD-L1 or anti-CTLA-4 therapy was allowed, and around 40% had some.

Collection of blood occurred at baseline, at cycle 4 day 1, and at cycle 7 day 1. Comments on this clone: The antigen remains unidentified.

The table came from immunoSEQ multiplex PCR; TCRdb's copy has only in-frame clones and leaves some out. This table has some 23,000 clones, 84% appearing once. Study-wide findings and caveats: On average, CD8+ T cells had more expanded clones than CD4+.

The CDR3 length is 16 residues. Trimming removed 0 bases from V and 1 base from J; junction bases left unmatched: 6. Per the germline V gene, CDR1 is SGDLS and CDR2 is YYNGEE. The gene calls are TRBV9 and TRBJ2-5; TRBD1 agrees at 7 bases. This TCR derives from an adult with an advanced solid tumor such as melanoma, head and neck, liver or kidney cancer. The starting material was CD4+ or CD8+ T cells sorted from blood, obtained in a trial of the OX40 agonist ivuxolimab. The CDR3 protein is CASSVGLGTAQETQYF. The CDR3 bases are TGTGCCAGCAGCGTAGGGCTAGGGACAGCCCAAGAGACCCAGTACTTC.